This is a list of T cell receptor beta chains from one sample in a study of blood T cell repertoires in COVID-19. TCRdb keeps only in-frame clones here, not all; method: immunoSEQ multiplex PCR. The sample contains 350,000 to 400,000 clones, around nine tenths of which appear only once. Input material: PBMCs or T cells enriched from blood (not recorded which). All receptors derive from a woman aged 18 to 35 who had recovered from COVID-19. Both conserved end residues are part of each CDR3. A D gene is named only where the DNA matches it firmly. Clone size is stated in some rows and not others, as once, few, many or a class when expanded.

>TRBV7-8|few|-|TRBJ1-4
TGTGCCAGCAGCTTAGATCAGGGTGGTTATGAAAAACTGTTTTTT
CASSLDQGGYEKLFF
>TRBV5-1|few|-|TRBJ1-5
TGCGCCAGCAGCTTGGCCAGAGGTCAGCCCCAGCATTTT
CASSLARGQPQHF
>TRBV27|-|TRBD1|TRBJ1-6
TGTGCCAGCAGTCCGACAGGGGCCTATAATTCACCCCTCCACTTT
CASSPTGAYNSPLHF
>TRBV30|once|-|TRBJ1-1
TGTGCCTGGATGTTTGTGGGGGAGGGGGACACTGAAGCTTTCTTT
CAWMFVGEGDTEAFF
>TRBV7-7|once|-|TRBJ2-7
TGTGCTAGCAGCTTAGGTGACAGCTACGAGCAGTACTTC
CASSLGDSYEQYF
>TRBV23-1|-|-|TRBJ2-7
TGCGCCAGCAGTCAATCGTTCAGCTCCTACGAGCAGTACTTC
CASSQSFSSYEQYF
>TRBV11-2|few|-|TRBJ1-3
TGTGCCAGCAGCTTAGGAGGGAGGGCCTCTGGAAACACCATATATTTT
CASSLGGRASGNTIYF
>TRBV5-8|-|TRBD1|TRBJ1-6
TGTGCCAGCAGCTCCTTACAGGGGACACCCCTCCACTTT
CASSSLQGTPLHF
>TRBV19|-|TRBD1|TRBJ1-1
TGTGCCAGTAGTATTAGACAGGGGGCGTGGGGTCCGGCTGAAGCTTTCTTT
CASSIRQGAWGPAEAFF
>TRBV30|-|-|TRBJ1-2
TGTGCCTGGAGTGCTCGACGGGGGGTGGCCTATGGCTACACCTTC
CAWSARRGVAYGYTF
>TRBV11-2|-|TRBD2|TRBJ2-3
TGTGCCAGCAGCTTAACCCAATGGGGACTAGCGGGTGAGACGCAGTATTTT
CASSLTQWGLAGETQYF
>TRBV20-1|few|-|TRBJ2-7
TGCAGTGCTAGTTTCGCGGGAAGGCACGAGCAGTACTTC
CSASFAGRHEQYF
>TRBV5-6|-|-|TRBJ1-1
TGTGCCAGCAGCTCGCGGCAGGGGATGAACACTGAAGCTTTCTTT
CASSSRQGMNTEAFF
>TRBV28|-|-|TRBJ2-7
TGTGCCAGCAGTTTATTGGGCACCTACTCCTACGAGCAGTACTTC
CASSLLGTYSYEQYF
>TRBV9|-|TRBD1|TRBJ1-2
TGTGCCAGCAGCGCCGGTCAGGGGGGCTATGGCTACACCTTC
CASSAGQGGYGYTF
>TRBV5-4|-|-|TRBJ1-1
TGTGCCAGCAGCTTGTGGAGGACGAACACTGAAGCTTTCTTT
CASSLWRTNTEAFF